The rows below give T cell receptor beta chains drawn from one sample of a study of early T cells in non-severe SARS-CoV-2 infection. TCRdb processed the 5' RACE reads anew with MiXCR; each CDR3 protein has one entry. This repertoire shows 80,000 to 95,000 distinct CDR3 sequences, around 17% found once; its top ten account for approximately 5.1%. This sample comprised whole blood, obtained at baseline. The source of these receptors is an adult who was a healthcare worker with PCR-confirmed SARS-CoV-2 infection or an uninfected control (not recorded which). CDR3s include the opening cysteine and the closing phenylalanine or tryptophan. A D gene is named only where the DNA matches it firmly. Clone size is given for some rows only: seen once, a few or many times, or a class if the clone is expanded.

size: few
J: TRBJ2-1
D: -
V: TRBV20-1
length: 12
DNA: TGCAGTGCTAACTTGATTGACAATGAGCAGTTCTTC
CDR3: CSANLIDNEQFF

size: few
J: TRBJ2-6
D: -
V: TRBV28
length: 15
DNA: TGTGCCAGCAGTTTTGGGGGATCTGGGGCCAACGTCCTGACTTTC
CDR3: CASSFGGSGANVLTF

size: -
J: TRBJ2-3
D: -
V: TRBV5-4
length: 13
DNA: TGTGCCAGCAGCTTTGTGGGTACAGATACGCAGTATTTT
CDR3: CASSFVGTDTQYF

size: -
J: TRBJ2-1
D: TRBD2
V: TRBV12-3/TRBV12-4
length: 17
DNA: TGTGCCAGCAGTTTAGGGCCGGGCGGGAGCGCCTACAATGAGCAGTTCTTC
CDR3: CASSLGPGGSAYNEQFF

size: -
J: TRBJ2-3
D: TRBD2
V: TRBV3-1
length: 15
DNA: TGTGCCAGCAGTTTCCCGGGACTAGATACAGATACGCAGTATTTT
CDR3: CASSFPGLDTDTQYF

size: few
J: TRBJ1-4
D: -
V: TRBV29-1
length: 13
DNA: TGCAGCGTTGGACCGGGGGTGGATGAAAAACTGTTTTTT
CDR3: CSVGPGVDEKLFF

size: -
J: TRBJ2-1
D: TRBD2
V: TRBV27
length: 17
DNA: TGTGCCAGCAGTTTCTTAGGTACTAGCGGAGTAAACAATGAGCAGTTCTTC
CDR3: CASSFLGTSGVNNEQFF

size: few
J: TRBJ1-2
D: -
V: TRBV28
length: 12
DNA: TGTGCCAGCAAGGGGGAGAGCTATGGCTACACCTTC
CDR3: CASKGESYGYTF

size: -
J: TRBJ2-7
D: TRBD2
V: TRBV6-5
length: 14
DNA: TGTGCCAGCAGCCAAGTAGCGGGAGGAAACGAGCAGTACTTC
CDR3: CASSQVAGGNEQYF

size: many
J: TRBJ2-1
D: -
V: TRBV20-1
length: 12
DNA: TGCAGTGCTAGGTCTCTCTACAATGAGCAGTTCTTC
CDR3: CSARSLYNEQFF

size: few
J: TRBJ1-1
D: -
V: TRBV4-3
length: 14
DNA: TGCGCCAGCAGCCAAGGAACAGGGCCGTGGGAGGCTTTCTTT
CDR3: CASSQGTGPWEAFF

size: many
J: TRBJ1-5
D: -
V: TRBV6-2/TRBV6-3
length: 15
DNA: TGTGCCAGCAGTCCCCCGGGCGCGGTCCAGGCCCCCCAGCATTTT
CDR3: CASSPPGAVQAPQHF

size: -
J: TRBJ1-5
D: TRBD1
V: TRBV12-3/TRBV12-4
length: 14
DNA: TGTGCCAGCAGTTTAACTACAGGGGCAGGTCCCCAGCATTTT
CDR3: CASSLTTGAGPQHF

size: -
J: TRBJ2-3
D: TRBD2
V: TRBV12-3/TRBV12-4
length: 18
DNA: TGTGCCAGCAGTCCACCGACTAGCGGGAGGCCGAGCACAGATACGCAGTATTTT
CDR3: CASSPPTSGRPSTDTQYF

size: many
J: TRBJ1-5
D: -
V: TRBV15
length: 13
DNA: TGTGCCACCAGCAGAGCGACAGCCCAGCCCCAGCATTTT
CDR3: CATSRATAQPQHF

size: -
J: TRBJ2-2
D: -
V: TRBV4-2
length: 13
DNA: TGTGCCAGCAGCCAAGATTTTCTTGAGGAGCTGTTTTTT
CDR3: CASSQDFLEELFF

size: -
J: TRBJ2-2
D: -
V: TRBV12-3/TRBV12-4
length: 16
DNA: TGTGCCAGCAGTCCCGGGTCGGGAACGAACACCGGGGAGCTGTTTTTT
CDR3: CASSPGSGTNTGELFF

size: -
J: TRBJ2-1
D: -
V: TRBV4-3
length: 16
DNA: TGCGCCAGCAGCCAAGAAGGAGCACTGCGCTACAATGAGCAGTTCTTC
CDR3: CASSQEGALRYNEQFF

size: few
J: TRBJ2-3
D: -
V: TRBV20-1
length: 14
DNA: TGCAGTGCTCACGGGCTACAAGGCGCAGATACGCAGTATTTT
CDR3: CSAHGLQGADTQYF

size: few
J: TRBJ1-1
D: -
V: TRBV28
length: 12
DNA: TGTGCCAGCAATCGGGGATACGCTGAAGCTTTCTTT
CDR3: CASNRGYAEAFF

size: -
J: TRBJ2-1
D: TRBD2
V: TRBV24-1
length: 16
DNA: TGTGCCACCAGTGGTCTAGCGGGAGAGGGGTACAATGAGCAGTTCTTC
CDR3: CATSGLAGEGYNEQFF

size: many
J: TRBJ2-4
D: -
V: TRBV2
length: 12
DNA: TGTGCCAGCGGCTTACACCAGGACTGGCAGTACTTC
CDR3: CASGLHQDWQYF

size: many
J: TRBJ1-2
D: TRBD1
V: TRBV7-9
length: 16
DNA: TGTGCCAGCAGCTTGTCCGGGACAGAAGCTAACTATGGCTACACCTTC
CDR3: CASSLSGTEANYGYTF

size: -
J: TRBJ1-2
D: -
V: TRBV20-1
length: 12
DNA: TGCAGTGCTAGAAGGGAAGTCTATGGCTACACCTTC
CDR3: CSARREVYGYTF

size: few
J: TRBJ2-3
D: -
V: TRBV4-1
length: 14
DNA: TGCGCCAGCAGCCCTTCTCGGGGCACAGATACGCAGTATTTT
CDR3: CASSPSRGTDTQYF

size: -
J: TRBJ2-2
D: TRBD1
V: TRBV24-1
length: 15
DNA: TGTGCCACCAGTCCCCCCGGGACAGGGAGCGGGGAGCTGTTTTTT
CDR3: CATSPPGTGSGELFF

size: -
J: TRBJ1-2
D: TRBD1
V: TRBV20-1
length: 14
DNA: TGCAGTGCTAGAGACAGGGGGCCCCCCTATGGCTACACCTTC
CDR3: CSARDRGPPYGYTF

size: many
J: TRBJ2-1
D: TRBD2
V: TRBV10-3
length: 17
DNA: TGTGCCATCAGGGGAACCATAGCGGGACTTTCCTACAATGAGCAGTTCTTC
CDR3: CAIRGTIAGLSYNEQFF